Listed here are 28 T cell receptor beta chains from one sample, sequenced in a study of siplizumab effects on memory and regulatory T cells. Method: immunoSEQ multiplex PCR; TCRdb's copy keeps in-frame clones and lacks some. The sample contains 55,000 to 80,000 clones, 79% of which appear only once. The sample was memory CD4+ T cells sorted from blood. Receptor source: a human donor in good health.

The chain joins TRBV7-9 to TRBJ2-3; no firm D call. The CDR3 runs 14 residues. V was trimmed by 5 bases and J by 2 bases, leaving 11 bases between them. Germline V gene data show CDR1 as SEHNR and CDR2 as FQNEAQ (reference sequence). The CDR3 DNA follows: TGTGCCAGCAGCCTGACGGCGGACACAGATACGCAGTATTTT. This gives the protein CASSLTADTDTQYF.

This chain joins TRBV19 and TRBJ1-3, with D uncertain. The CDR3 is 16 residues long. Germline CDR1 is LNHDA and CDR2 is SQIVND (reference sequence). The V and J ends lost 1 base and 2 bases respectively, with 12 bases between them. The CDR3 nucleotides read TGTGCCAGTAGTATAGTTACGGGTTTTCCTGGAAACACCATATATTTT. It specifies CASSIVTGFPGNTIYF. Together with reference TRBV19 and TRBJ1-3, the CDR3 gives the full variable domain: DGGITQSPKYLFRKEGQNVTLSCEQNLNHDAMYWYRQDPGQGLRLIYYSQIVNDFQKGDIAEGYSVSREKKESFPLTVTSAQKNPTAFYLCASSIVTGFPGNTIYFGEGSWLTVV.

The CDR3 DNA reads as TGTGCCAGCAGCTCCGGGACAGGGGGTGGGAATTCACCCCTCCACTTT. This translates into CASSSGTGGGNSPLHF. The chain links TRBV5-5 to TRBJ1-6, with 11 bases aligning to TRBD1. The CDR3 has 16 amino acids. CDR1 SGHKS and CDR2 YYEKEE come from the germline V gene (reference sequence). V trimming: 3 bases; J trimming: 7 bases; junction bases outside the gene matches: 6.

The chain combines TRBV29-1 with TRBJ1-5; TRBD1 is a possible D gene (5 bases). The V and J ends lost 6 bases and 1 base respectively, with 10 bases between them. Germline V gene data show CDR1 as SQVTM and CDR2 as ANQGSEA. This CDR3 is built from 13 residues. The CDR3 protein is CSVLGGSNQPQHF. The CDR3, as DNA: TGCAGCGTACTGGGGGGGAGCAATCAGCCCCAGCATTTT.

The V gene is TRBV6-5, the J gene TRBJ1-3; D perhaps matches TRBD1 (5 bases). V lost 4 bases and J 2 bases, leaving 9 bases between the germline ends. The CDR3 has 14 residues. The germline gives CDR1 MNHEY, CDR2 SVGAGI. The CDR3 DNA reads as TGTGCCAGCAGTTCGGGCAGGGCTGGAAACACCATATATTTT. Encoded protein: CASSSGRAGNTIYF.

This chain links TRBV14 with TRBJ2-5; D ambiguous. CDR3 length: 13 residues. V lost 4 bases, J lost 5 bases, and 11 bases lay in between. From germline, CDR1 is SGHDN and CDR2 FVKESK. The CDR3 coding sequence is TGTGCCAGCAGCCGACAATCGGCCGAGACCCAGTACTTC. It translates to CASSRQSAETQYF.

The gene calls are TRBV7-3 and TRBJ1-2; 7 bases line up with TRBD1. V trimming: 5 bases; J trimming: 2 bases; junction bases outside the gene matches: 2. CDR1 SGHTA and CDR2 FQGTGA come from the germline V gene. This CDR3 spans 13 amino acids. The chain's CDR3 is CASSPGQNYGYTF. CDR3 DNA: TGTGCCAGCAGCCCGGGACAGAACTATGGCTACACCTTC.

J is TRBJ2-2 and V is TRBV2; 10 bases map to TRBD2. V lost 7 bases, J lost 4 bases, and 6 bases stayed unmatched. From germline, CDR1 is SNHLY and CDR2 FYNNEI. This CDR3 is built from 15 residues. CDR3 sequence reads: CASTNSGGLTGELFF. The CDR3, as DNA: TGTGCCAGCACCAATAGCGGGGGGCTCACCGGGGAGCTGTTTTTT.

The chain uses TRBV5-8 and TRBJ2-7; 11 bases fit TRBD1. Per the germline V gene, CDR1 is SGHTS and CDR2 is YDEGEE. The CDR3 is 15 amino acids. V lost 1 base, J lost 4 bases, and 4 bases stayed unmatched. The CDR3 sequence: CASSLYGTGGYEQYF. CDR3 in DNA: TGTGCCAGCAGCTTGTACGGGACAGGGGGATACGAGCAGTACTTC.

This clone was seen a single time. The rearrangement uses TRBV28 and TRBJ1-5; the D gene is possibly TRBD1 (6 bases). From germline, CDR1 is MDHEN and CDR2 SYDVKM. The V and J ends lost 3 bases and 2 bases respectively, with 11 bases between them. CDR3 length: 15 residues. The CDR3: CASSFAKGGNQPQHF. The CDR3 DNA is TGTGCCAGCAGTTTTGCCAAGGGGGGCAATCAGCCCCAGCATTTT.

The J gene is TRBJ1-1, the V gene TRBV5-1; 8 positions match TRBD1. This CDR3 region has 15 residues. The V gene end was trimmed by 4 bases and the J gene end by 6 bases; junction bases not matched to a gene: 11. CDR1 and CDR2 from the germline V gene are SGHRS and YFSETQ. The CDR3 DNA reads as TGCGCCAGCAGCATACACGGACAGGGTATTGCTGAAGCTTTCTTT. Amino acid sequence: CASSIHGQGIAEAFF.

This chain joins TRBV6-1 and TRBJ1-6; 7 nucleotides align to TRBD1. V lost 5 bases, J lost 8 bases, and 6 bases stayed unmatched. Germline-derived CDR1 and CDR2 are MNHNS and SASEGT. The CDR3 covers 14 residues. This CDR3 is CASSPGQRDSPLHF. CDR3 coding DNA: TGTGCCAGCAGTCCGGGACAGAGGGATTCACCCCTCCACTTT.

This chain uses TRBV11-2 with TRBJ1-5; TRBD1 agrees at 7 bases. From germline, CDR1 is SGHAT and CDR2 FQNNGV. The CDR3 covers 14 residues. Trimming took 4 bases from V and 1 from J; bases not matched to a gene: 1. This CDR3 reads CASSSGQSNQPQHF. CDR3 sequence (DNA): TGTGCCAGCAGCTCGGGACAGAGCAATCAGCCCCAGCATTTT.

This rearrangement joins TRBV18 to TRBJ1-3; perhaps TRBD1 as D (5 bases). Germline V lookup: CDR1 KGHSH, CDR2 LQKENI. With 3 bases removed from V and 2 bases from J, the gap between germline ends came to 14 bases. This CDR3 contains 16 residues. CDR3 residues: CASSPSRVEAGNTIYF. The CDR3 bases are TGTGCCAGCTCACCGTCCAGGGTGGAGGCTGGAAACACCATATATTTT.

V is TRBV7-2 and J is TRBJ1-5; 8 nucleotides line up with TRBD1. V trimming: 5 bases; J trimming: 5 bases; junction bases outside the gene matches: 5. In germline, CDR1 is SGHTA, CDR2 FQGNSA. This CDR3 has 14 residues. The CDR3 loop is CASSPTGVHQPQHF. CDR3 sequence (DNA): TGTGCCAGCAGCCCGACAGGGGTTCATCAGCCCCAGCATTTT.

This sequence joins TRBV27 and TRBJ1-6; D is unresolved. Germline V gene sequence: CDR1 MNHEY, CDR2 SMNVEV (reference sequence). This CDR3 contains 16 residues. Trimming left V 3 bases short and J 0 bases short, with 9 bases between. As DNA, the CDR3 is TGTGCCAGCAGTTTTACCCGGAGCTCCTATAATTCACCCCTCCACTTT. The encoded protein is CASSFTRSSYNSPLHF.

The chain recombines TRBV19 with TRBJ1-6; D is unresolved. Per the germline V gene, CDR1 is LNHDA and CDR2 is SQIVND (reference sequence). V lost 9 bases and J 7 bases, leaving 19 bases between the germline ends. There are 15 residues in the CDR3. In DNA, the CDR3 is TGTGCCAGCAGAGAGGACGGCTCCAAGAATTCACCCCTCCACTTT. As protein: CASREDGSKNSPLHF.

The V and J genes are TRBV7-2 and TRBJ1-5; 11 positions match TRBD1. CDR3 size: 14 residues. Germline lookup yields CDR1 SGHTA and CDR2 FQGNSA. The V segment lost 5 bases and the J segment 5 bases; nucleotides outside the gene matches: 2. CDR3 in DNA: TGTGCCAGCAGCCGGACAGGGGGCGATCAGCCCCAGCATTTT. Translation: CASSRTGGDQPQHF.

The table lists this clone with a few counts. The V gene is TRBV5-5, the J gene TRBJ2-2, with no clear D. V gave up 4 bases and J gave up 4 bases, with 11 bases separating them. Germline-derived CDR1 and CDR2 are SGHKS and YYEKEE (reference sequence). The CDR3 has 14 residues. In DNA form, the CDR3 reads TGTGCCAGCAGCCCGCGGACGGTCACCGGGGAGCTGTTTTTT. Amino acid sequence: CASSPRTVTGELFF. Together with reference TRBV5-5 and TRBJ2-2, the CDR3 gives the full variable domain: DAGVTQSPTHLIKTRGQQVTLRCSPISGHKSVSWYQQVLGQGPQFIFQYYEKEERGRGNFPDRFSARQFPNYSSELNVNALLLGDSALYLCASSPRTVTGELFFGEGSRLTVL.

This chain links TRBV21-1 with TRBJ1-2. TRBV21-1 is an annotated pseudogene. The CDR3 spans 18 residues. DNA for the CDR3: TGTGCCAGCAGCAAAAAATGTTGTAGGGGGGCTAGGAGGTATGGCTACACCTTC. Protein sequence: CASSKKCCRGARRYGYTF.

The chain carries TRBV4-1 and TRBJ2-2, with 11 bases that match TRBD2. Germline CDR1 reads MGHRA; CDR2 reads YSYEKL. V lost 9 bases, J lost 1 base, and 4 bases stayed unmatched. The CDR3 sequence is 15 residues long. The CDR3 region is CASMTSGVNTGELFF. The CDR3, as DNA: TGCGCCAGTATGACTAGCGGGGTGAACACCGGGGAGCTGTTTTTT.

The chain combines TRBV6-5 with TRBJ1-2; tentative D call: TRBD1 (5 bases). Germline CDR1 reads MNHEY; CDR2 reads SVGAGI. This CDR3 has 13 residues. The V end was cut by 2 bases, the J end by 7 bases, with 11 bases between. CDR3 nucleotide sequence: TGTGCCAGCAGTTACGGGTGGCAGGGTGGCTACACCTTC. This encodes CASSYGWQGGYTF.

The gene calls are TRBV19 and TRBJ2-1, with TRBD2 matching over 10 bases. The CDR3 sequence is 15 residues long. The germline V gene has CDR1 LNHDA and CDR2 SQIVND (reference sequence). With V trimmed by 4 bases and J by 8 bases, 8 bases remained unmatched. The CDR3 reads CASSTALAGDDEQFF. As DNA, the CDR3 is TGTGCCAGTAGTACTGCTCTAGCGGGGGATGATGAGCAGTTCTTC.

The chain uses TRBV11-2 and TRBJ2-1; maybe TRBD1 (7 bases). Trimming removed 8 bases at V and 6 bases at J, with 20 bases between. The CDR3 spans 15 residues. The germline V gene encodes CDR1 SGHAT and CDR2 FQNNGV. The CDR3 protein is CASGPRRDSPNEQFF. In DNA, the CDR3 is TGTGCCAGCGGACCCAGGAGGGACAGCCCCAATGAGCAGTTCTTC.

The rearrangement links TRBV6-5 to TRBJ2-7, with 9 bases matching TRBD1. Germline loops: CDR1 MNHEY, CDR2 SVGAGI. The CDR3 has 15 residues. V was pared by 3 bases and J by 6 bases, with 9 bases of the junction left unmatched. This chain's CDR3 is CASSYSGTGQREQYF. The CDR3 coding sequence is TGTGCCAGCAGTTATTCCGGGACAGGGCAGCGCGAGCAGTACTTC.

The chain uses TRBV7-2 and TRBJ2-5; D not resolved. Germline V lookup: CDR1 SGHTA, CDR2 FQGNSA. V was pared by 2 bases and J by 1 base, with 5 bases between. This CDR3 has 13 amino acids. CDR3 DNA: TGTGCCAGCAGCTTAATGAGCCAAGAGACCCAGTACTTC. Its protein is CASSLMSQETQYF.

The chain joins TRBV28 to TRBJ2-7; D perhaps matches TRBD1 (6 bases). Germline assignment: CDR1 MDHEN and CDR2 SYDVKM. The CDR3 contains 13 residues. V dropped 10 bases and J dropped 3 bases, with 16 bases sitting between them. CDR3 bases: TGTGCCATTCTATCAACAGGGAGCTACGAGCAGTACTTC. Translation gives CAILSTGSYEQYF.

The chain combines TRBV5-5 with TRBJ1-1; no definite D call. V was shortened by 7 bases and J by 1 base, with 11 bases between the two germline ends. The CDR3 loop spans 13 amino acids. In germline, CDR1 is SGHKS, CDR2 YYEKEE (reference sequence). The CDR3 spells CASQSTQNTEAFF. The CDR3 DNA reads TGTGCCAGCCAGAGTACTCAGAACACTGAAGCTTTCTTT.